What follows are 9 T cell receptor beta chains derived from one specimen sequenced in a study of T cells in Graves' hyperthyroidism and ophthalmopathy. It was RNA transcripts that yielded the amplified TCR beta CDR3 regions. HTBI primers were employed in a first-round RT-PCR of the TCR CDR3. A single record per CDR3 protein comes from TCRdb applying MiXCR to the multiplex PCR reads. The sample lists roughly 400,000 distinct CDR3 sequences; over 13% were seen once. The sequenced sample consisted of blood. These receptors came from a man aged 50-60 years with Graves' ophthalmopathy.

This clonotype appeared many times. The chain couples TRBV7-9 to TRBJ2-5; maybe TRBD1 (6 bases). This CDR3 comprises 17 residues. V shed 1 base and J shed 4 bases, with 19 bases lying between them. CDR1 and CDR2 from the germline V gene are SEHNR and FQNEAQ (reference sequence). In DNA, the CDR3 is TGTGCCAGCAGCTTAGAAGACCAATATCTCAGGGGAGAGACCCAGTACTTC. This encodes CASSLEDQYLRGETQYF.

This clonotype occurred many times. The chain has TRBV2 and TRBJ1-6; 8 bases line up with TRBD1. The ends lost 6 bases at V and 8 bases at J; junction bases unmatched: 6. This CDR3 comprises 14 residues. Germline assignment: CDR1 SNHLY and CDR2 FYNNEI. The CDR3 reads CASRGQARYSPLHF. CDR3 nucleotides: TGTGCCAGCAGGGGACAGGCCCGCTATTCACCCCTCCACTTT.

This clonotype was picked up a small number of times. The rearrangement joins TRBV20-1 to TRBJ2-7; 9 nucleotides match TRBD1. The junction had 4 bases not matched to a gene; V was cut back by 4 bases and J by 6 bases. This CDR3 has 12 amino acids. Germline assignment: CDR1 DFQATT and CDR2 SNEGSKA (reference sequence). As DNA, the CDR3 is TGCAGTGCTAAAACAGGGGGCTTCGAGCAGTACTTC. Amino acids: CSAKTGGFEQYF.

The gene calls are TRBV5-6 and TRBJ2-2; TRBD1 aligns across 7 bases. The germline V gene has CDR1 SGHDT and CDR2 YYEEEE. After removal of 3 bases from V and 0 bases from J, the junction contained 8 bases not matched to a gene. The length of the CDR3 is 17 residues. The CDR3 sequence is CASSSPSGTANTGELFF. Written as DNA, the CDR3 is TGTGCCAGCAGCTCCCCCTCCGGGACAGCGAACACCGGGGAGCTGTTTTTT.

This clonotype has at least ten counts. This chain connects TRBV3-1 to TRBJ1-2; 7 bases align to TRBD1. The ends lost 1 base at V and 3 bases at J; junction bases unmatched: 5. Germline V CDR1 and CDR2: LGHDT, YNNKEL (reference sequence). This CDR3 comprises 15 residues. CDR3 nucleotides: TGTGCCAGCAGCCAAGGGGCAGGGGGTGACTATGGCTACACCTTC. Translation: CASSQGAGGDYGYTF.

A remark on this clonotype: This clone may be a read error of a much larger clone one base away. This chain uses TRBV12-3 or TRBV12-4 with TRBJ1-6, with a tentative D call TRBD1 (5 bases). This CDR3 is 13 amino acids long. V dropped 5 bases and J dropped 7 bases, with 9 bases sitting between them. In DNA form, the CDR3 reads TGTGCCAGCAGTGGGGACTTCAATTCACCCCTCCACTTT. Residues: CASSGDFNSPLHF.

This chain uses TRBV6-1 with TRBJ2-2, with TRBD1 identical over 7 bases. With V trimmed by 6 bases and J by 3 bases, 4 bases remained unmatched. The germline gives CDR1 MNHNS, CDR2 SASEGT. The CDR3 sequence is 14 residues long. The CDR3 loop is CASSLGQDTGELFF. The CDR3 DNA follows: TGTGCCAGCAGCCTCGGACAGGACACCGGGGAGCTGTTTTTT.

At least ten counts were recorded for this clonotype. The chain couples TRBV20-1 to TRBJ2-3; 9 bases match TRBD1. From germline, CDR1 is DFQATT and CDR2 SNEGSKA (reference sequence). The junction had 6 bases not matched to a gene; V was cut back by 3 bases and J by 2 bases. This CDR3 is built from 15 residues. The CDR3 region is CSARTGDRVTDTQYF. CDR3 bases: TGCAGTGCTAGGACTGGGGACAGGGTCACAGATACGCAGTATTTT.

The chain links TRBV29-1 to TRBJ1-3; tentative D call: TRBD1 (5 bases). The CDR3 runs 15 residues. The V and J ends lost 5 bases and 0 bases respectively, with 14 bases between them. The germline V gene has CDR1 SQVTM and CDR2 ANQGSEA. This CDR3 reads CSVPRGVPSGNTIYF. In nucleotides, the CDR3 is TGCAGCGTTCCCAGAGGGGTCCCCTCTGGAAACACCATATATTTT.